The clone carrying this T cell receptor beta chain has ten or more counts. Each CDR3 protein gets one entry after TCRdb re-called the RT-PCR reads with MiXCR. Found here are 550,000 to 750,000 distinct CDR3 sequences, around 14% of them singletons; the top ten hold 3.6%. The CDR3 runs to 13 residues. Germline assignment: CDR1 DFQATT and CDR2 SNEGSKA (reference sequence). Deletions cut 5 bases from V and 1 base from J, with 11 bases between. The rearrangement uses TRBV20-1 and TRBJ1-1; the D gene is possibly TRBD1 (6 bases). This sequence originates from a female donor in good health, serving as a healthy control. Input material: memory CD4+ T cells from blood. In DNA, the CDR3 is TGCAGTGCTGCGAAGGGGGGGAACACTGAAGCTTTCTTT. It codes for CSAAKGGNTEAFF.